A selection of T cell receptor beta chains follows, all from one sample in a study of T cells in tuberculosis. Here immunoSEQ multiplex PCR was the method, and the copy in TCRdb shows in-frame clones only, minus some. The sample lists roughly 32,000 clones, 80% to 95% seen once, with over 10% in the top ten. The sample here was PBMCs, taken at tuberculosis diagnosis. These receptors were collected from an adult with tuberculosis. CDR3s include the opening cysteine and the closing phenylalanine or tryptophan. D genes are given only for firm matches. Clone size, where shown, is once, few, many, or a class for clones that have expanded.

D: TRBD2
J: TRBJ2-7
V: TRBV29-1
size: NA
length: 14
DNA: TGCAGCGTTGAGATTCTTAGCGGGAGCTACGAGCAGTACTTC
CDR3: CSVEILSGSYEQYF

D: NA
J: TRBJ2-7
V: TRBV4-2
size: NA
length: 15
DNA: TGTGCCAGCAGCCTTACGTCGACAGGAGATTACGAGCAGTACTTC
CDR3: CASSLTSTGDYEQYF

D: NA
J: TRBJ2-7
V: TRBV12-1
size: NA
length: 16
DNA: TGTGCCAGCAGCTCAATCCCCGGACGGGATCTCTACGAGCAGTACTTC
CDR3: CASSSIPGRDLYEQYF

D: NA
J: TRBJ2-3
V: TRBV11-2
size: NA
length: 12
DNA: TGTGCCAGCAGCTTCGCCCGGGGGACGCAGTATTTT
CDR3: CASSFARGTQYF

D: NA
J: TRBJ2-3
V: TRBV7-7
size: NA
length: 16
DNA: TGTGCCAGCAGCTTCGGGGACACGGCTAGCACAGATACGCAGTATTTT
CDR3: CASSFGDTASTDTQYF

D: NA
J: TRBJ1-5
V: TRBV6-6
size: NA
length: 13
DNA: TGTGCCAGCACACACGGGGACAATCAGCCCCAGCATTTT
CDR3: CASTHGDNQPQHF

D: TRBD2
J: TRBJ2-1
V: TRBV7-8
size: NA
length: 14
DNA: TGTGCCAGCAGCGTCCGACTAGCGTGGAATGAGCAGTTCTTC
CDR3: CASSVRLAWNEQFF

D: NA
J: TRBJ2-7
V: TRBV30
size: NA
length: 13
DNA: TGTGCCTGGAGGAAGGACACGGACTACGAGCAGTACTTC
CDR3: CAWRKDTDYEQYF

D: NA
J: TRBJ1-1
V: TRBV5-6
size: NA
length: 15
DNA: TGTGCCAGCAGCTTGGAAGCCGCTATGAACACTGAAGCTTTCTTT
CDR3: CASSLEAAMNTEAFF

D: NA
J: TRBJ2-3
V: TRBV7-6
size: NA
length: 14
DNA: TGTGCCAGCAGCTCCCGGGTGCACACAGATACGCAGTATTTT
CDR3: CASSSRVHTDTQYF

D: TRBD2
J: TRBJ2-7
V: TRBV10-3
size: NA
length: 15
DNA: TGTGCCATCAGTGGCACTAGCGGGACTTCCTACGAGCAGTACTTC
CDR3: CAISGTSGTSYEQYF

D: TRBD1
J: TRBJ1-5
V: TRBV28
size: NA
length: 15
DNA: TGTGCCAGCAGTTTAAGGGGAACAGGGGTTCAGCCCCAGCATTTT
CDR3: CASSLRGTGVQPQHF

D: TRBD2
J: TRBJ2-3
V: TRBV2
size: NA
length: 14
DNA: TGTGCCAGCAGTGAGGGACTAGCCCCAGATACGCAGTATTTT
CDR3: CASSEGLAPDTQYF

D: NA
J: TRBJ1-2
V: TRBV4-1
size: NA
length: 15
DNA: TGCGCCAGCAGTTCAAATCCTACAGAAGGCTATGGCTACACCTTC
CDR3: CASSSNPTEGYGYTF

D: NA
J: TRBJ2-3
V: TRBV6-1
size: NA
length: 14
DNA: TGTGCCAGCAGTGAAAGACTCCCGTCAGATACGCAGTATTTT
CDR3: CASSERLPSDTQYF

D: NA
J: TRBJ2-3
V: TRBV30
size: NA
length: 15
DNA: TGTGCCTGGAGTGTACTGGTCCCCTCGGCAGATACGCAGTATTTT
CDR3: CAWSVLVPSADTQYF

D: TRBD1
J: TRBJ2-7
V: TRBV27
size: few
length: 15
DNA: TGTGCCAGCAGTTTCCAGCGGACAGGGGTCGGTGAGCAGTACTTC
CDR3: CASSFQRTGVGEQYF

D: TRBD2
J: TRBJ2-7
V: TRBV19
size: NA
length: 15
DNA: TGTGCCAGTAGTACCCAGCGGGGGGGATCCTACGAGCAGTACTTC
CDR3: CASSTQRGGSYEQYF

D: TRBD1
J: TRBJ2-7
V: TRBV11-2
size: NA
length: 17
DNA: TGTGCCAGCAGCGCTGGACAGGGTGCCCCTTCCGGCTACGAGCAGTACTTC
CDR3: CASSAGQGAPSGYEQYF

D: NA
J: TRBJ2-3
V: TRBV27
size: NA
length: 13
DNA: TGTGCCAGCAGACCCACCTACACAGATACGCAGTATTTT
CDR3: CASRPTYTDTQYF

D: TRBD1
J: TRBJ1-2
V: TRBV5-6
size: once
length: 14
DNA: TGTGCCAGCAGCTTGGATGGACAGGGGTATGGCTACACCTTC
CDR3: CASSLDGQGYGYTF

D: TRBD2
J: TRBJ2-1
V: TRBV4-2
size: NA
length: 16
DNA: TGTGCCAGCAGCCAAAAAACTAGCGGGATTAGGGATGAGCAGTTCTTC
CDR3: CASSQKTSGIRDEQFF

D: NA
J: TRBJ2-5
V: TRBV4-1
size: few
length: 15
DNA: TGCGCCAGCAGCCAAGCTCCATGGGGGCGAGAGACCCAGTACTTC
CDR3: CASSQAPWGRETQYF

D: TRBD2
J: TRBJ2-3
V: TRBV4-1
size: once
length: 16
DNA: TGCGCCAGCAGCCGGGGACTAGCGGGGAGCACAGATACGCAGTATTTT
CDR3: CASSRGLAGSTDTQYF

D: TRBD1
J: TRBJ2-7
V: TRBV4-1
size: NA
length: 16
DNA: TGCGCCAGCAGCCAGCCGGGACAGAGTAGGACGTACGAGCAGTACTTC
CDR3: CASSQPGQSRTYEQYF

D: NA
J: TRBJ1-1
V: TRBV2
size: NA
length: 12
DNA: TGTGCCACCCGGGGGACGAACACTGAAGCTTTCTTT
CDR3: CATRGTNTEAFF

D: NA
J: TRBJ1-6
V: TRBV15
size: once
length: 17
DNA: TGTGCCACCAGCAGAGAGGCCAGTCCCGTCTATAATTCACCCCTCCACTTT
CDR3: CATSREASPVYNSPLHF

D: TRBD2
J: TRBJ2-2
V: TRBV4-1
size: NA
length: 18
DNA: TGCGCCAGCAGCCTCAGGACTAGCGGGGGGAGGAACACCGGGGAGCTGTTTTTT
CDR3: CASSLRTSGGRNTGELFF

D: TRBD2
J: TRBJ2-7
V: TRBV5-1
size: NA
length: 14
DNA: TGCGCCAGCAGCCCTGTCGGGGGGAGCTACGAGCAGTACTTC
CDR3: CASSPVGGSYEQYF

D: TRBD2
J: TRBJ2-7
V: TRBV27
size: NA
length: 14
DNA: TGTGCCAGCAGTTTGGGTAGCGGGCCCCACGAGCAGTACTTC
CDR3: CASSLGSGPHEQYF

D: NA
J: TRBJ2-1
V: TRBV4-1
size: NA
length: 16
DNA: TGCGCCAGCAGCCAAGCAATGCCACTCGCCTACAATGAGCAGTTCTTC
CDR3: CASSQAMPLAYNEQFF

D: NA
J: TRBJ2-2
V: TRBV27
size: NA
length: 15
DNA: TGTGCCAGCAGTTTTGGGGGAGGAGGCACCGGGGAGCTGTTTTTT
CDR3: CASSFGGGGTGELFF